Listed here are 19 T cell receptor beta chains from one sample, sequenced in a study of T cell responses to AZD1222 COVID-19 vaccine. Clones were read by immunoSEQ multiplex PCR, and TCRdb kept only the in-frame ones, dropping some. The table shows some 150,000 clones, with around 90% occurring only once. The sequences come from peripheral blood, collected on day 0 of AZD1222 vaccination. The source is an adult in good health.

This chain connects TRBV19 to TRBJ1-1, with 7 bases identical to TRBD1. V lost 4 bases and J lost 2; bases outside the gene matches: 4. Germline V gene sequence: CDR1 LNHDA, CDR2 SQIVND (reference sequence). The CDR3 totals 14 residues. DNA for the CDR3: TGTGCCAGTAGTAAATGGGACAGAAACACTGAAGCTTTCTTT. Amino acid sequence: CASSKWDRNTEAFF.

This clone has more than one count but fewer than ten. The chain combines TRBV18 with TRBJ1-1; 7 nucleotides agree with TRBD1. V dropped 4 bases and J dropped 9; count of bases not matched to a gene: 8. The CDR3 consists of 13 residues. CDR1 and CDR2 (germline): KGHSH, LQKENI. The CDR3 protein is CASSLDREAKAFF. The CDR3 DNA reads as TGTGCCAGCTCACTCGACAGGGAAGCTAAAGCTTTCTTT.

This clone was found once. Different DNA sequences within this sample yield the same CDR3. The chain has TRBV5-1 and TRBJ1-3; D unresolved. The V gene lost 0 bases and the J gene lost 2 bases, with 6 bases spanning the gap. There are 14 residues in the CDR3. The germline V gene has CDR1 SGHRS and CDR2 YFSETQ. The CDR3: CASSLEGPGNTIYF. The DNA of the CDR3 is TGCGCCAGCAGCTTGGAAGGACCTGGAAACACCATATATTTT.

The V gene is TRBV6-1, the J gene TRBJ2-3; D unresolved. Germline values: CDR1 MNHNS, CDR2 SASEGT. This CDR3 contains 15 residues. Trimming stripped 2 bases from V and 3 bases from J, with 12 bases between. The CDR3 DNA reads as TGTGCCAGCAGTGAAAGTGTTAGATCGACAGATACGCAGTATTTT. Translation: CASSESVRSTDTQYF.

The chain carries TRBV5-1 and TRBJ2-7, with D possibly matching TRBD1 (5 bases). Trimming removed 2 bases from V and 2 bases from J, with 11 bases in between. CDR3 length equals 14 residues. The germline CDR1 and CDR2 sequences are SGHRS and YFSETQ. The CDR3 DNA reads as TGCGCCAGCAGCTTAAGCCTAGGGGCCTACGAGCAGTACTTC. Amino acid sequence: CASSLSLGAYEQYF.

This rearrangement joins TRBV11-2 to TRBJ2-7, with TRBD1 matching 7 bases. Germline assignment: CDR1 SGHAT and CDR2 FQNNGV. V lost 4 bases to trimming and J lost 3 bases; unmatched junction nucleotides: 3. CDR3 size: 13 residues. CDR3 amino acids: CASSSWTGYEQYF. The CDR3 DNA reads as TGTGCCAGCAGCTCCTGGACAGGCTACGAGCAGTACTTC.

The chain carries TRBV25-1 and TRBJ1-2, with a weak D call TRBD1 (5 bases). CDR3 length equals 13 residues. Germline V gene data show CDR1 as MGHDK and CDR2 as SYGVNS. V shed 4 bases and J shed 9 bases, with 15 bases lying between them. CDR3 sequence: CASSVRDGGSYTF. The CDR3, as DNA: TGTGCCAGCAGTGTCCGGGACGGAGGGAGCTACACCTTC.

The chain joins TRBV5-6 to TRBJ1-5; D is possibly TRBD1 (5 bases). V was cut by 3 bases and J by 2 bases, with 18 bases left in between. The CDR3 length is 17 residues. CDR1 SGHDT and CDR2 YYEEEE come from the germline V gene. The CDR3 sequence is CASSSGHLLRGNQPQHF. The CDR3, as DNA: TGTGCCAGCAGCTCCGGACACCTCCTCCGGGGCAATCAGCCCCAGCATTTT.

This clone showed up just a few times. The chain carries TRBV7-4 and TRBJ1-1, with no clear D. Germline lookup yields CDR1 SGHVT and CDR2 SQSDAQ. The V end was cut by 2 bases, the J end by 11 bases, with 12 bases between. This CDR3 comprises 12 residues. The CDR3 sequence is CASSLSWHWAFF. In DNA, the CDR3 is TGTGCCAGCAGCTTATCATGGCACTGGGCTTTCTTT.

This rearrangement joins TRBV2 to TRBJ1-2; D call uncertain. Germline loops: CDR1 SNHLY, CDR2 FYNNEI. Trimming pared 8 bases from V and 1 base from J, leaving 26 bases between. The CDR3 consists of 18 residues. The CDR3 DNA reads as TGTGCCAGCCAACCCCACGACACTAAGCCCACTATTAACTATGGCTACACCTTC. Its protein product is CASQPHDTKPTINYGYTF.

The rearrangement uses TRBV7-9 and TRBJ1-2, with a weak D call TRBD1 (5 bases). V dropped 2 bases and J dropped 6 bases, with 19 bases sitting between them. This CDR3 contains 16 residues. Germline V gene sequence: CDR1 SEHNR, CDR2 FQNEAQ (reference sequence). For the CDR3, the DNA is TGTGCCAGCAGCTTAAGTGGCGGGGACTTCTCCCATGGCTACACCTTC. This codes for CASSLSGGDFSHGYTF. Filled out from reference TRBV7-9 and TRBJ1-2, the complete variable domain reads DTGVSQNPRHKITKRGQNVTFRCDPISEHNRLYWYRQTLGQGPEFLTYFQNEAQLEKSRLLSDRFSAERPKGSFSTLEIQRTEQGDSAMYLCASSLSGGDFSHGYTFGSGTRLTVV.

The V and J genes are TRBV7-2 and TRBJ2-3; unclear D gene. V gave up 1 base and J gave up 1 base, with 9 bases separating them. Per the germline V gene, CDR1 is SGHTA and CDR2 is FQGNSA. CDR3 length: 15 residues. CDR3 DNA sequence: TGTGCCAGCAGCTTAGAGCTCCTCGGCACAGATACGCAGTATTTT. This sequence encodes CASSLELLGTDTQYF.

This chain connects TRBV2 to TRBJ1-3; a possible D gene is TRBD1 (6 bases). The CDR3 has 16 residues. The germline V and J ends were trimmed by 4 bases and 0 bases, with 13 bases remaining between them. In germline, CDR1 is SNHLY, CDR2 FYNNEI. For the CDR3, the DNA is TGTGCCAGCAGTGGACGACAGGCCCGCTCTGGAAACACCATATATTTT. Its translation is CASSGRQARSGNTIYF.

The genes are TRBV19 and TRBJ2-5, with 11 bases matching TRBD2. The CDR3 loop spans 16 amino acids. V gave up 3 bases and J gave up 3 bases; unmatched junction bases: 6. Germline V CDR1 and CDR2: LNHDA, SQIVND (reference sequence). In nucleotides, the CDR3 is TGTGCCAGTAGTATCTTGGGGGGACTAGCGGAAGAGACCCAGTACTTC. It encodes CASSILGGLAEETQYF.

The gene calls are TRBV5-1 and TRBJ1-2; D call uncertain. Trimming removed 4 bases at V and 0 bases at J, with 10 bases between. This CDR3 is 14 amino acids long. Germline V gives CDR1 SGHRS, CDR2 YFSETQ. The CDR3: CASSADESNYGYTF. The CDR3 DNA is TGCGCCAGCAGCGCAGACGAATCTAACTATGGCTACACCTTC.

The chain is built from TRBV28 and TRBJ1-2, with D unclear. CDR3 length equals 11 residues. The germline CDR1 and CDR2 sequences are MDHEN and SYDVKM. The CDR3 reads CASNSFYGYTF. The CDR3 DNA follows: TGTGCATCGAACTCCTTCTATGGCTACACCTTC.

The chain employs TRBV5-5 and TRBJ2-7; 9 bases fit TRBD1. The germline CDR1 and CDR2 sequences are SGHKS and YYEKEE (reference sequence). CDR3 length: 14 residues. The trim removed 7 bases at V and 3 bases at J, leaving 8 bases unmatched. Here the CDR3 reads CASGLRTGVYEQYF. CDR3 bases: TGTGCCAGCGGACTAAGGACAGGGGTCTACGAGCAGTACTTC.

The chain is built from TRBV5-1 and TRBJ1-1, with unresolved D. Germline CDR1 SGHRS, CDR2 YFSETQ. The CDR3 has 13 residues. Trimming shortened V by 2 bases and J by 6 bases, and 11 bases separated the two germline ends. The CDR3 DNA is TGCGCCAGCAGCTTAGGACCGGTTTCTGAAGCTTTCTTT. Translated, it gives CASSLGPVSEAFF.

The V call is TRBV19, the J call TRBJ2-5; 9 nucleotides match TRBD2. Germline V gene lookup returns CDR1 LNHDA and CDR2 SQIVND (reference sequence). The J segment lost 2 bases and the V segment lost 5 bases, leaving 6 bases of the junction unmatched. This CDR3 region has 15 residues. DNA of the CDR3: TGTGCCAGTAGTCCCCTAGCGGGACTACAAGAGACCCAGTACTTC. This translates into CASSPLAGLQETQYF.